Listed below are T cell receptor beta chains from one sample, sequenced in a study of blood T cell repertoires in COVID-19. Sequencing used immunoSEQ multiplex PCR; TCRdb keeps in-frame clones, though not all of them. The sample includes some 20,000 clones, approximately 91% of them seen just once. The sequencing sample was made of peripheral blood. The receptors here all came from a man between 35 and 55 years old with active COVID-19. Each CDR3 is given with its conserved first and last residue. The order of the fields is V gene, D gene, clone size, J gene, CDR3 protein, CDR3 DNA. D genes are given only for firm matches. Not all rows give a size; the values are once, few, many and, for expanded clones, a class.

V gene: TRBV4-3
D gene: TRBD1
clone size: .
J gene: TRBJ2-6
CDR3 protein: CASSQSDRGPNVLTF
CDR3 DNA: TGCGCCAGCAGCCAAAGTGACAGGGGGCCCAACGTCCTGACTTTC

V gene: TRBV4-1
D gene: TRBD2
clone size: .
J gene: TRBJ2-1
CDR3 protein: CASSPLWTSGRALYNEQFF
CDR3 DNA: TGCGCCAGCAGCCCGTTATGGACTAGCGGGAGGGCCCTCTACAATGAGCAGTTCTTC

V gene: TRBV6-5
D gene: TRBD1
clone size: .
J gene: TRBJ2-7
CDR3 protein: CASSYSSGQGFEQYF
CDR3 DNA: TGTGCCAGCAGTTACTCCTCGGGACAGGGGTTCGAGCAGTACTTC

V gene: TRBV19
D gene: .
clone size: .
J gene: TRBJ2-3
CDR3 protein: CASKILEQDTQYF
CDR3 DNA: TGTGCCAGTAAAATACTAGAGCAAGATACGCAGTATTTT

V gene: TRBV13
D gene: TRBD1
clone size: few
J gene: TRBJ2-3
CDR3 protein: CASSLDAGGRTDTQYF
CDR3 DNA: TGTGCCAGCAGCTTAGACGCAGGGGGACGCACAGATACGCAGTATTTT

V gene: TRBV6-5
D gene: .
clone size: .
J gene: TRBJ1-6
CDR3 protein: CASRGGGNSPLHF
CDR3 DNA: TGTGCCAGCAGGGGGGGAGGGAATTCACCCCTCCACTTT

V gene: TRBV29-1
D gene: TRBD1
clone size: once
J gene: TRBJ1-2
CDR3 protein: CSVESVGGGYGYTF
CDR3 DNA: TGCAGCGTCGAATCGGTAGGGGGCGGGTATGGCTACACCTTC

V gene: TRBV21-1
D gene: .
clone size: .
J gene: TRBJ2-6
CDR3 protein: CASRAKVIGASGANVLTF
CDR3 DNA: TGTGCCAGCAGAGCAAAGGTAATTGGGGCTTCTGGGGCCAACGTCCTGACTTTC

V gene: TRBV3-1/TRBV3-2
D gene: .
clone size: .
J gene: TRBJ1-6
CDR3 protein: CASSLGMLSYNSPLHF
CDR3 DNA: TGTGCCAGCAGCCTTGGCATGCTCTCCTATAATTCACCCCTCCACTTT

V gene: TRBV7-6
D gene: .
clone size: .
J gene: TRBJ2-3
CDR3 protein: CASSPHGGRTDTQYF
CDR3 DNA: TGTGCCAGCAGCCCCCATGGGGGGAGGACAGATACGCAGTATTTT

V gene: TRBV3-1/TRBV3-2
D gene: TRBD1
clone size: .
J gene: TRBJ1-5
CDR3 protein: CASRIPGQGPYSNQPQHF
CDR3 DNA: TGTGCCAGCAGGATCCCCGGACAGGGGCCTTATAGCAATCAGCCCCAGCATTTT

V gene: TRBV5-6
D gene: TRBD1
clone size: once
J gene: TRBJ1-5
CDR3 protein: CASTTRGQGQPQHF
CDR3 DNA: TGTGCCAGCACGACAAGGGGGCAGGGTCAGCCCCAGCATTTT

V gene: TRBV5-1
D gene: TRBD2
clone size: once
J gene: TRBJ2-7
CDR3 protein: CASSFGASGRTYEQYF
CDR3 DNA: TGCGCCAGCAGCTTCGGTGCTAGCGGGAGAACCTACGAGCAGTACTTC

V gene: TRBV5-1
D gene: TRBD2
clone size: .
J gene: TRBJ2-1
CDR3 protein: CASSRGIAGPNEQFF
CDR3 DNA: TGCGCCAGCTCACGGGGAATAGCGGGACCCAATGAGCAGTTCTTC

V gene: TRBV6-2/TRBV6-3
D gene: TRBD2
clone size: .
J gene: TRBJ2-1
CDR3 protein: CASSYSRSGSPRDEQFF
CDR3 DNA: TGTGCCAGCAGTTACTCCCGTAGCGGGAGCCCTCGCGACGAGCAGTTCTTC

V gene: TRBV27
D gene: TRBD1
clone size: .
J gene: TRBJ2-7
CDR3 protein: CASSLVGQGPYEQYF
CDR3 DNA: TGTGCCAGCAGTTTAGTGGGACAGGGTCCCTACGAGCAGTACTTC

V gene: TRBV5-1
D gene: .
clone size: .
J gene: TRBJ1-1
CDR3 protein: CASSFGQQNTEAFF
CDR3 DNA: TGCGCCAGCAGCTTCGGACAGCAGAACACTGAAGCTTTCTTT

V gene: TRBV3-1/TRBV3-2
D gene: .
clone size: .
J gene: TRBJ1-1
CDR3 protein: CASSQVARYWATNTEAFF
CDR3 DNA: TGTGCCAGCAGCCAAGTCGCCCGGTACTGGGCAACGAACACTGAAGCTTTCTTT

V gene: TRBV11-2
D gene: .
clone size: .
J gene: TRBJ1-1
CDR3 protein: CASSLKLGSNSIRTEAFF
CDR3 DNA: TGTGCCAGCAGCTTAAAATTGGGCTCCAACTCTATCCGGACTGAAGCTTTCTTT

V gene: TRBV29-1
D gene: .
clone size: .
J gene: TRBJ2-7
CDR3 protein: CSVEDQTYEQYF
CDR3 DNA: TGCAGCGTTGAAGATCAGACCTACGAGCAGTACTTC

V gene: TRBV2
D gene: .
clone size: .
J gene: TRBJ1-1
CDR3 protein: CASSEQTVNTEAFF
CDR3 DNA: TGTGCCAGCAGCGAGCAGACAGTGAACACTGAAGCTTTCTTT

V gene: TRBV15
D gene: .
clone size: .
J gene: TRBJ1-1
CDR3 protein: CATSRAGVLNTEAFF
CDR3 DNA: TGTGCCACCAGCAGAGCGGGGGTACTGAACACTGAAGCTTTCTTT

V gene: TRBV6-2/TRBV6-3
D gene: .
clone size: .
J gene: TRBJ1-5
CDR3 protein: CASSYNLGRGDSWPQHF
CDR3 DNA: TGTGCCAGCAGTTACAACCTGGGACGGGGGGATTCTTGGCCCCAGCATTTT

V gene: TRBV5-1
D gene: TRBD1
clone size: .
J gene: TRBJ1-2
CDR3 protein: CASSAGQLLYGYTF
CDR3 DNA: TGCGCCAGCAGCGCGGGACAGCTATTATATGGCTACACCTTC

V gene: TRBV24-1
D gene: .
clone size: .
J gene: TRBJ1-4
CDR3 protein: CATSDLQGATTNEKLFF
CDR3 DNA: TGTGCCACCAGTGACTTACAGGGCGCCACAACTAATGAAAAACTGTTTTTT

V gene: TRBV18
D gene: TRBD1
clone size: .
J gene: TRBJ1-1
CDR3 protein: CASSRQGVAFF
CDR3 DNA: TGTGCCAGCTCAAGACAGGGGGTAGCTTTCTTT

V gene: TRBV6-5
D gene: .
clone size: few
J gene: TRBJ2-7
CDR3 protein: CASSYSGGPKEQYF
CDR3 DNA: TGTGCCAGCAGTTACTCAGGAGGGCCTAAGGAGCAGTACTTC

V gene: TRBV6-1
D gene: TRBD1
clone size: once
J gene: TRBJ2-7
CDR3 protein: CASSEWPSGQGYEQYF
CDR3 DNA: TGTGCCAGCAGTGAATGGCCGTCGGGACAGGGCTACGAGCAGTACTTC

V gene: TRBV19
D gene: TRBD1
clone size: .
J gene: TRBJ1-2
CDR3 protein: CASSIMTGAGYTF
CDR3 DNA: TGTGCCAGTAGTATAATGACAGGGGCTGGCTACACCTTC

V gene: TRBV28
D gene: .
clone size: .
J gene: TRBJ1-2
CDR3 protein: CASSFGDFYDGYTF
CDR3 DNA: TGTGCCAGCAGTTTTGGGGACTTTTACGATGGCTACACCTTC

V gene: TRBV25-1
D gene: .
clone size: .
J gene: TRBJ1-1
CDR3 protein: CASSDWGVTEAFF
CDR3 DNA: TGTGCCAGCAGTGACTGGGGGGTCACTGAAGCTTTCTTT

V gene: TRBV12-3/TRBV12-4
D gene: .
clone size: .
J gene: TRBJ2-2
CDR3 protein: CATSGYTGELFF
CDR3 DNA: TGTGCAACCAGCGGGTACACCGGGGAGCTGTTTTTT

V gene: TRBV5-1
D gene: TRBD2
clone size: .
J gene: TRBJ2-3
CDR3 protein: CASSLRASGLSTDTQYF
CDR3 DNA: TGCGCCAGCAGCTTGAGGGCTAGCGGCCTTAGCACAGATACGCAGTATTTT

V gene: TRBV7-2
D gene: TRBD1
clone size: .
J gene: TRBJ2-3
CDR3 protein: CASRQGRTDTQYF
CDR3 DNA: TGTGCCAGCCGACAGGGTAGGACAGATACGCAGTATTTT

V gene: TRBV19
D gene: TRBD1
clone size: .
J gene: TRBJ1-1
CDR3 protein: CASSMADRGFFWNTEAFF
CDR3 DNA: TGTGCCAGTAGTATGGCGGACAGGGGCTTCTTTTGGAACACTGAAGCTTTCTTT

V gene: TRBV19
D gene: TRBD2
clone size: .
J gene: TRBJ2-1
CDR3 protein: CASSIGAGGLNEQFF
CDR3 DNA: TGTGCCAGTAGTATAGGAGCGGGAGGGCTCAATGAGCAGTTCTTC

V gene: TRBV2
D gene: TRBD1
clone size: .
J gene: TRBJ2-7
CDR3 protein: CAIKGTGPYEQYF
CDR3 DNA: TGTGCCATCAAAGGGACAGGACCCTACGAGCAGTACTTC

V gene: TRBV19
D gene: .
clone size: few
J gene: TRBJ2-7
CDR3 protein: CASSNPHVGLYEQYF
CDR3 DNA: TGTGCCAGTAGTAATCCCCACGTGGGCCTCTACGAGCAGTACTTC

V gene: TRBV28
D gene: .
clone size: .
J gene: TRBJ1-5
CDR3 protein: CASSSSQVYSNQPQHF
CDR3 DNA: TGTGCCAGCAGTTCCTCACAGGTATATAGCAATCAGCCCCAGCATTTT

V gene: TRBV11-2
D gene: .
clone size: once
J gene: TRBJ2-1
CDR3 protein: CASSLRDEQFF
CDR3 DNA: TGTGCCAGCAGCTTGAGAGATGAGCAGTTCTTC

V gene: TRBV7-9
D gene: TRBD1
clone size: .
J gene: TRBJ2-7
CDR3 protein: CASSSGTGDHEQYF
CDR3 DNA: TGTGCCAGCAGCTCAGGGACAGGGGACCACGAGCAGTACTTC

V gene: TRBV6-5
D gene: .
clone size: .
J gene: TRBJ1-3
CDR3 protein: CASSYRVTSGNTIYF
CDR3 DNA: TGTGCCAGCAGTTACCGAGTAACCTCTGGAAACACCATATATTTT

V gene: TRBV7-2
D gene: TRBD1
clone size: once
J gene: TRBJ1-3
CDR3 protein: CASSFRQGGNTIYF
CDR3 DNA: TGTGCCAGCAGCTTTAGACAGGGCGGAAACACCATATATTTT

V gene: TRBV3-1/TRBV3-2
D gene: .
clone size: .
J gene: TRBJ1-4
CDR3 protein: CASSRGEGREKLFF
CDR3 DNA: TGTGCCAGCAGCCGGGGGGAGGGTCGTGAAAAACTGTTTTTT

V gene: TRBV19
D gene: .
clone size: .
J gene: TRBJ1-2
CDR3 protein: CASMIRAGVYGYTF
CDR3 DNA: TGTGCCAGTATGATAAGGGCAGGGGTTTACGGCTACACCTTC

V gene: TRBV30
D gene: TRBD2
clone size: .
J gene: TRBJ2-3
CDR3 protein: CAWSLTSGSTDTQYF
CDR3 DNA: TGTGCCTGGAGTCTAACTAGCGGGAGCACAGATACGCAGTATTTT

V gene: TRBV27
D gene: .
clone size: .
J gene: TRBJ1-2
CDR3 protein: CASSLSSRNGGYTF
CDR3 DNA: TGTGCCAGCAGTTTATCGTCCAGGAATGGAGGCTACACCTTC

V gene: TRBV5-1
D gene: .
clone size: .
J gene: TRBJ2-1
CDR3 protein: CASSLVRGSYNEQFF
CDR3 DNA: TGCGCCAGCAGCTTGGTCAGGGGATCCTACAATGAGCAGTTCTTC

V gene: TRBV30
D gene: .
clone size: once
J gene: TRBJ2-7
CDR3 protein: CAWSAVYEQYF
CDR3 DNA: TGTGCCTGGAGCGCGGTCTACGAGCAGTACTTC

V gene: TRBV5-1
D gene: .
clone size: .
J gene: TRBJ1-2
CDR3 protein: CASSLAGEGMYTF
CDR3 DNA: TGCGCCAGCAGCTTGGCCGGGGAGGGGATGTACACCTTC